Following are 28 T cell receptor beta chains from one sample sequenced in a study of CD8 T cells in Susac syndrome. An amount of RNA that ranged from roughly 0.5 to 1 ug was reverse transcribed with random hexamers. TCRdb processed the immunoSEQ multiplex PCR reads anew with MiXCR; each CDR3 protein has one entry. The table records about 60,000 distinct CDR3 sequences, approximately 90% of them present only once. Sequencing used CD8+ T cells from PBMCs. The receptors here all came from a human donor in good health.

J is TRBJ2-7 and V is TRBV14; D ambiguous. CDR1 is SGHDN, CDR2 FVKESK, per germline. V dropped 3 bases and J dropped 3 bases, with 3 bases sitting between them. CDR3 length equals 11 residues. The CDR3 here is CASSHGYEQYF. The DNA of the CDR3 is TGTGCCAGCAGCCACGGCTACGAGCAGTACTTC.

The chain combines TRBV2 with TRBJ1-5; unclear D gene. The CDR3 sequence is 15 residues long. V dropped 3 bases and J dropped 6 bases, with 15 bases sitting between them. Germline V gene lookup returns CDR1 SNHLY and CDR2 FYNNEI. CDR3 in amino acids: CASSETVKGGQPQHF. CDR3 DNA sequence: TGTGCCAGCAGTGAGACCGTAAAGGGTGGTCAGCCCCAGCATTTT.

V usage is TRBV5-1 and J usage is TRBJ2-7, with D possibly matching TRBD1 (6 bases). The CDR3 covers 13 residues. V was cut by 4 bases and J by 4 bases, with 12 bases left in between. Germline-derived CDR1 and CDR2 are SGHRS and YFSETQ. CDR3 amino acids: CASSIGQMYEQYF. The CDR3 DNA reads TGCGCCAGCAGCATAGGACAGATGTACGAGCAGTACTTC.

The chain employs TRBV6-5 and TRBJ2-2, with 8 bases fitting TRBD2. Germline-derived CDR1 and CDR2 are MNHEY and SVGAGI. This CDR3 is built from 17 residues. V was clipped by 0 bases and J by 5 bases; unmatched bases: 8. The CDR3 DNA is TGTGCCAGCAGTTACTCTGCGGGGGGCCTGGGAACCGGGGAGCTGTTTTTT. Encoded protein: CASSYSAGGLGTGELFF.

The rearrangement joins TRBV20-1 to TRBJ2-5, with 10 nucleotides matching TRBD1. The germline CDR1 and CDR2 sequences are DFQATT and SNEGSKA (reference sequence). Germline trimming cut 6 bases from V and 5 bases from J; bases unmatched to any gene: 12. CDR3 length: 15 amino acids. The CDR3 sequence: CSAAGTGAATETQYF. CDR3 sequence (DNA): TGCAGTGCAGCCGGGACAGGGGCTGCGACGGAGACCCAGTACTTC.

The rearrangement joins TRBV7-6 to TRBJ2-1; 8 bases align to TRBD2. Losses at the gene ends were 5 bases for V and 5 bases for J; bases not matched to a gene: 11. Looked up from germline, CDR1 is SGHVS and CDR2 is FNYEAQ. This CDR3 spans 16 amino acids. The CDR3 DNA follows: TGTGCCAGCAGCCCCCTGCGGGGGGAAAGGGACAATGAGCAGTTCTTC. It specifies CASSPLRGERDNEQFF.

This clonotype has only one observation. The chain recombines TRBV7-9 with TRBJ2-7; D uncertain. V lost 3 bases and J lost 0, with 9 bases in between. The CDR3 is 14 amino acids. CDR1 SEHNR and CDR2 FQNEAQ come from the germline V gene (reference sequence). As DNA, the CDR3 is TGTGCCAGCAGCTTGCACGGTAACTCCTACGAGCAGTACTTC. Encoded protein: CASSLHGNSYEQYF.

The chain has TRBV5-1 and TRBJ2-3, with D possibly being TRBD1 or TRBD2 (6 bases each). The ends were cut back, 2 bases at V and 4 bases at J, with 14 bases in the middle. Germline-derived CDR1 and CDR2 are SGHRS and YFSETQ. CDR3 length: 15 residues. This chain's CDR3 is CASSLEGGTPDTQYF. The DNA of the CDR3 is TGCGCCAGCAGCTTAGAGGGGGGAACTCCAGATACGCAGTATTTT. Supplemented by reference TRBV5-1 and TRBJ2-3, the full variable domain reads KAGVTQTPRYLIKTRGQQVTLSCSPISGHRSVSWYQQTPGQGLQFLFEYFSETQRNKGNFPGRFSGRQFSNSRSEMNVSTLELGDSALYLCASSLEGGTPDTQYFGPGTRLTVL.

The rearrangement uses TRBV6-1 and TRBJ2-5; D is unclear. The V and J ends lost 2 bases and 5 bases respectively, with 12 bases between them. CDR1 is MNHNS, CDR2 SASEGT, per germline. This CDR3 has 14 amino acids. The CDR3 coding sequence is TGTGCCAGCAGTGAAATCCTGGTATCGGAGACCCAGTACTTC. Translating gives CASSEILVSETQYF.

The CDR3 coding sequence is TGTGCCATCAGAAATCCGGGACAGACCCTAGGCGAGCAGTACTTC. Translation: CAIRNPGQTLGEQYF. The chain couples TRBV10-3 to TRBJ2-7; 7 bases are shared with TRBD1. The CDR3 runs to 15 residues. With V trimmed by 6 bases and J by 6 bases, 14 bases remained unmatched. Germline lookup yields CDR1 ENHRY and CDR2 SYGVKD.

This clonotype has only one observation. V gene TRBV7-9 combines with J gene TRBJ2-3; unclear D gene. V lost 5 bases, J lost 6 bases, and 12 bases lay in between. This CDR3 spans 13 amino acids. The V gene's germline CDR1 is SEHNR and CDR2 FQNEAQ (reference sequence). CDR3 region: CASSHPDMDTQYF. DNA of the CDR3: TGTGCCAGCAGCCACCCCGACATGGATACGCAGTATTTT.

The chain combines TRBV12-3 or TRBV12-4 with TRBJ2-2; D remains unclear. V was pared by 3 bases and J by 5 bases, with 10 bases between. CDR3 size: 14 residues. The CDR3 DNA reads as TGTGCCAGCAGTTTGGGTGGTGGGACCGGGGAGCTGTTTTTT. Encoded protein: CASSLGGGTGELFF.

The chain employs TRBV9 and TRBJ2-1; D is perhaps TRBD1 (5 bases). Germline V lookup: CDR1 SGDLS, CDR2 YYNGEE. This CDR3 region has 14 residues. V gave up 2 bases and J gave up 7 bases, with 13 bases separating them. The CDR3 nucleotides read TGTGCCAGCAGCGTGCAGGGTAGCCAAAATGAGCAGTTCTTC. This sequence encodes CASSVQGSQNEQFF.

V gene TRBV9 combines with J gene TRBJ1-3; 7 bases fit TRBD1. Unmatched junction bases numbered 5, after V lost 2 bases and J lost 0 bases. From germline, CDR1 is SGDLS and CDR2 YYNGEE. The CDR3 totals 16 residues. Here the CDR3 reads CASSVGQDSSGNTIYF. CDR3 DNA sequence: TGTGCCAGCAGCGTCGGACAGGACAGCTCTGGAAACACCATATATTTT.

The chain combines TRBV5-5 with TRBJ2-2, with D possibly matching TRBD1 (5 bases). The CDR3 loop spans 17 amino acids. Trimming pared 4 bases from V and 4 bases from J, leaving 20 bases between. CDR1 and CDR2 from the germline V gene are SGHKS and YYEKEE (reference sequence). DNA of the CDR3: TGTGCCAGCAGCCCCTGGAAAGGGGTATCGACCACCGGGGAGCTGTTTTTT. Protein: CASSPWKGVSTTGELFF.

The V gene is TRBV12-3 or TRBV12-4, the J gene TRBJ2-2; 7 nucleotides match TRBD2. V lost 6 bases to trimming and J lost 5 bases; unmatched junction nucleotides: 12. The CDR3 runs 16 residues. CDR3 DNA sequence: TGTGCCAGCAGCCCGACGAGCGGGGCGGGAACCGGGGAGCTGTTTTTT. Amino acids: CASSPTSGAGTGELFF.

This chain connects TRBV4-2 to TRBJ1-3; D is perhaps TRBD1 (6 bases). The CDR3 contains 16 residues. Trimming left V 3 bases short and J 0 bases short, with 12 bases between. Germline CDR1 reads LGHNA; CDR2 reads YNFKEQ. The CDR3 reads CASSHLRGSSGNTIYF. CDR3 coding DNA: TGTGCCAGCAGCCACCTCAGGGGAAGCTCTGGAAACACCATATATTTT.

This clonotype was observed once. The chain employs TRBV4-3 and TRBJ2-5; D is perhaps TRBD2 (5 bases). The CDR3 extends over 15 amino acids. The V and J ends lost 0 bases and 3 bases respectively, with 11 bases between them. Looked up from germline, CDR1 is LGHNA and CDR2 is YSLEER. CDR3 amino acids: CASSQDEGAEETQYF. CDR3 nucleotides: TGCGCCAGCAGCCAAGATGAGGGTGCGGAAGAGACCCAGTACTTC.

V usage is TRBV9 and J usage is TRBJ1-1, with 7 nucleotides matching TRBD1. The germline gives CDR1 SGDLS, CDR2 YYNGEE. There are 15 residues in the CDR3. J gave up 6 bases and V 4 bases, and 12 bases lay outside the gene matches. The CDR3 sequence is CASSLGGQGGAEAFF. The CDR3 nucleotides are TGTGCCAGCAGCCTAGGGGGCCAGGGTGGGGCTGAAGCTTTCTTT.

The V call is TRBV7-6, the J call TRBJ2-7; 7 positions match TRBD1. The junction had 5 bases not matched to a gene; V was cut back by 5 bases and J by 4 bases. The CDR3 is made up of 13 amino acids. Germline V gene sequence: CDR1 SGHVS, CDR2 FNYEAQ. The CDR3, as DNA: TGTGCCAGCAGCCCGACAGGGTATTACGAGCAGTACTTC. It yields the protein CASSPTGYYEQYF.

V gene TRBV10-3 combines with J gene TRBJ2-7; TRBD1 matches at 8 bases. The V segment lost 0 bases and the J segment 3 bases; nucleotides outside the gene matches: 4. Per the germline V gene, CDR1 is ENHRY and CDR2 is SYGVKD. This CDR3 region has 15 residues. The CDR3 sequence is CAISESGTGYYEQYF. CDR3 DNA: TGTGCCATCAGTGAGTCCGGGACAGGTTACTACGAGCAGTACTTC.

The rearrangement links TRBV25-1 to TRBJ1-4; D uncertain. CDR1 is MGHDK and CDR2 is SYGVNS in the germline V gene. V dropped 1 base and J dropped 0 bases, with 9 bases sitting between them. The CDR3 totals 16 residues. Here the CDR3 DNA reads TGTGCCAGCAGTGAATCCGCACAGCCAACTAATGAAAAACTGTTTTTT. Translation: CASSESAQPTNEKLFF.

This rearrangement joins TRBV29-1 to TRBJ2-5; D gene ambiguous. V was pared by 3 bases and J by 2 bases, with 16 bases between. Germline CDR1 and CDR2: SQVTM and ANQGSEA. CDR3 length: 15 residues. The CDR3 spells CSVDPRPLYQETQYF. The CDR3 region has the DNA TGCAGCGTTGATCCACGGCCATTGTATCAAGAGACCCAGTACTTC.

The V gene is TRBV30, the J gene TRBJ2-7; D not certain. V gave up 0 bases and J gave up 5 bases, with 8 bases separating them. CDR1 and CDR2 from the germline V gene are GTSNPN and SVGIG (reference sequence). The length of the CDR3 is 12 residues. In DNA form, the CDR3 reads TGTGCCTGGAGTGTTGAGCAAAACGAGCAGTACTTC. It encodes CAWSVEQNEQYF.

The gene calls are TRBV13 and TRBJ2-1; perhaps TRBD1 as D (6 bases). The CDR3 is 13 residues long. Germline CDR1 is PRHDT and CDR2 is FYEKMQ (reference sequence). The V gene lost 5 bases and the J gene lost 10 bases, with 15 bases spanning the gap. The CDR3 DNA follows: TGTGCCAGCAGCGCAGGACCAGGGGTGGAGCAGTTCTTC. Encoded protein: CASSAGPGVEQFF.

The CDR3 DNA sequence: TGTGCCAGCGGCTCGATAGGGACAGGGGGATTCGGCTACACCTTC. Encoded protein: CASGSIGTGGFGYTF. J is TRBJ1-2 and V is TRBV5-4; TRBD1 aligns across 11 bases. Germline loops: CDR1 SGHNT, CDR2 YYREEE (reference sequence). V dropped 7 bases and J dropped 8; count of bases not matched to a gene: 13. This CDR3 has 15 residues.

This clonotype was recorded a few times. The chain combines TRBV5-1 with TRBJ2-3, with D possibly being TRBD1 (6 bases). CDR1 is SGHRS, CDR2 YFSETQ, per germline. V lost 4 bases and J 4 bases, leaving 13 bases between the germline ends. The length of the CDR3 is 14 residues. This CDR3 is CASSNTYRADTQYF. DNA of the CDR3: TGCGCCAGCAGCAATACCTACAGGGCAGATACGCAGTATTTT.

J is TRBJ2-7 and V is TRBV7-2; no clear D. The V gene's germline CDR1 is SGHTA and CDR2 FQGNSA. The CDR3 extends over 16 amino acids. Trimming removed 4 bases from V and 3 bases from J, with 19 bases in between. In DNA form, the CDR3 reads TGTGCCAGCAGCTACCCTCCAGGAAATTTAGTCTACGAGCAGTACTTC. Residues: CASSYPPGNLVYEQYF.